These T cell receptor beta chains were read from a single sample in a study of T cells in Graves' hyperthyroidism and ophthalmopathy. TCRdb processed the multiplex PCR reads anew with MiXCR; each CDR3 protein has one entry. The sample contains roughly 57,000 distinct CDR3 sequences, roughly 58% of which appear only once. Sequenced material: blood. The receptors were gathered from a woman aged 55-75 years with Graves' ophthalmopathy. Both conserved end residues are part of each CDR3. The order of the fields is V gene, clone size, D gene, J gene, CDR3 protein, CDR3 DNA. D genes are given only for firm matches. Clone size is shown for a subset of rows, as once, few, many or a class of expanded clone.

TRBV29-1	NA	TRBD2	TRBJ2-1	CSVGAIGRWNNEQFF	TGCAGCGTTGGCGCCATCGGGAGGTGGAACAATGAGCAGTTCTTC
TRBV7-2	NA	NA	TRBJ1-3	CASSLGGAGGTIYF	TGTGCCAGCAGCTTAGGGGGGGCCGGGGGCACCATATATTTT
TRBV20-1	few	TRBD2	TRBJ2-1	CSARHGTSLWNEQFF	TGCAGTGCTCGACACGGGACTAGCCTATGGAATGAGCAGTTCTTC
TRBV24-1	medium-sized	NA	TRBJ1-5	CATSDPGGEGFNQPQHF	TGTGCCACCAGTGATCCGGGTGGGGAGGGGTTCAATCAGCCCCAGCATTTT
TRBV6-2/TRBV6-3	many	TRBD2	TRBJ2-1	CARRGTSGYNEQFF	TGTGCCAGAAGAGGGACTAGCGGGTACAATGAGCAGTTCTTC
TRBV6-1	NA	TRBD1	TRBJ2-7	CASSKDLQGAYGQYF	TGTGCCAGCAGTAAGGACCTACAGGGGGCCTACGGGCAGTACTTC
TRBV12-3/TRBV12-4	many	TRBD2	TRBJ2-1	CASSFGRGGFDEQFF	TGTGCCAGCAGTTTTGGGCGGGGGGGCTTTGATGAGCAGTTCTTC
TRBV5-1	many	NA	TRBJ2-1	CASSPGEARGYNEQFF	TGCGCCAGCAGCCCGGGGGAGGCACGGGGTTACAATGAGCAGTTCTTC
TRBV2	NA	NA	TRBJ2-2	CASSELVSVSNTGELFF	TGTGCCAGCAGTGAACTAGTCAGCGTATCGAACACCGGGGAGCTGTTTTTT
TRBV14	many	NA	TRBJ2-7	CASSQGAWRAVSSYEQYF	TGTGCCAGCAGCCAAGGGGCCTGGAGAGCGGTGAGCTCCTACGAGCAGTACTTC